This passage covers 29 T cell receptor beta chains from one sample sequenced in a study of spatial heterogeneity in lung cancer. Findings of the study overall: Tumor mutation counts were tracked by expanded intratumoral alpha and beta TCR counts.

These receptors' targets are unknown. Described time point: sample taken at primary tumor resection. TCRdb re-called the 5' RACE reads through MiXCR, storing one row per CDR3 protein. The sample records roughly 11,000 distinct CDR3 sequences, 13% to 15% being singletons. This sample comprised lung tumor tissue, obtained at surgery. The receptors were sampled from a male donor with early-stage non-small cell lung cancer.

This chain links TRBV2 with TRBJ2-1; D ambiguous. V was clipped by 2 bases and J by 2 bases, with 10 bases between them. This CDR3 has 15 amino acids. Germline CDR1 and CDR2: SNHLY and FYNNEI. Written as DNA, the CDR3 is TGTGCCAGCAGTGAAAAAGCCCTCCCCTACAATGAGCAGTTCTTC. Translated: CASSEKALPYNEQFF.

This clonotype was observed many times. The V and J genes are TRBV6-1 and TRBJ2-3, with 9 bases matching TRBD1. Germline trimming cut 7 bases from V and 4 bases from J; bases unmatched to any gene: 9. The CDR3 covers 15 residues. Germline-derived CDR1 and CDR2 are MNHNS and SASEGT. The CDR3 DNA sequence: TGTGCCAGCAATTACAGGGGGCTTAGTTCAGATACGCAGTATTTT. It translates to CASNYRGLSSDTQYF.

This clonotype has ten or more counts. This chain joins TRBV13 and TRBJ1-5, with 7 bases lining up with TRBD1. With 5 bases clipped from V and 6 bases from J, the junction kept 7 bases outside the gene matches. Germline assignment: CDR1 PRHDT and CDR2 FYEKMQ (reference sequence). The CDR3 consists of 14 residues. The CDR3 protein is CASSRGRGGQPQHF. CDR3 DNA sequence: TGTGCCAGCAGCCGTGGCAGGGGGGGTCAGCCCCAGCATTTT. Full variable domain (missing parts from reference TRBV13 and TRBJ1-5): AAGVIQSPRHLIKEKRETATLKCYPIPRHDTVYWYQQGPGQDPQFLISFYEKMQSDKGSIPDRFSAQQFSDYHSELNMSSLELGDSALYFCASSRGRGGQPQHFGDGTRLSIL.

This clonotype has a count of ten or more. This chain uses TRBV20-1 with TRBJ1-2, with 7 bases matching TRBD1. In germline, CDR1 is DFQATT, CDR2 SNEGSKA (reference sequence). The CDR3 has 14 amino acids. V lost 4 bases to trimming and J lost 5 bases; unmatched junction nucleotides: 10. The CDR3 protein is CSAMPSGRGYGYTF. The CDR3 DNA reads as TGCAGTGCTATGCCCTCCGGCAGGGGGTATGGCTACACCTTC.

There are many counts of this clonotype. The chain recombines TRBV12-3 or TRBV12-4 with TRBJ2-5; unclear D gene. The ends were cut back, 6 bases at V and 4 bases at J, with 9 bases in the middle. The CDR3 spans 12 residues. The DNA for the CDR3 is TGTGCCAGCAGGATGATAGGAGAGACCCAGTACTTC. Protein product: CASRMIGETQYF.

This sequence joins TRBV4-1 and TRBJ2-3; 13 bases agree with TRBD2. Germline CDR1 MGHRA, CDR2 YSYEKL. This CDR3 is built from 22 residues. The V gene end was trimmed by 4 bases and the J gene end by 0 bases; junction bases not matched to a gene: 19. The CDR3 DNA reads TGCGCCAGCAGCCTTACTGGAGGGTCCGGGACTAGCGGGATCCCTAGCACAGATACGCAGTATTTT. It encodes CASSLTGGSGTSGIPSTDTQYF.

This clonotype is labeled medium-sized. Written as DNA, the CDR3 is TGTGCCAGCATTCCTGGGACTAGCGGCACAGATACGCAGTATTTT. This encodes CASIPGTSGTDTQYF. This chain connects TRBV6-1 to TRBJ2-3, with 10 bases matching TRBD2. Germline values: CDR1 MNHNS, CDR2 SASEGT. There are 15 residues in the CDR3. V trimming: 7 bases; J trimming: 1 base; junction bases outside the gene matches: 5.

This clonotype was recorded many times. The chain uses TRBV29-1 and TRBJ2-2; D is possibly TRBD2 (6 bases). Germline V gene sequence: CDR1 SQVTM, CDR2 ANQGSEA. V was pared by 7 bases and J by 8 bases, with 14 bases between. There are 12 residues in the CDR3. This chain's CDR3 is CSARPGTGELFF. The CDR3 bases are TGCAGCGCACGTCCCGGGACTGGGGAGCTGTTTTTT.

This clonotype was observed many times. This chain joins TRBV5-1 and TRBJ2-7, with D possibly being TRBD1 (6 bases). Trimming shortened V by 2 bases and J by 6 bases, and 12 bases separated the two germline ends. Germline CDR1 reads SGHRS; CDR2 reads YFSETQ. CDR3 length: 13 amino acids. The CDR3 nucleotides read TGCGCCAGCAGCTTCCAAACAGGGAGCGAGCAGTACTTC. It is translated as CASSFQTGSEQYF. Full variable domain (remainder filled in from reference TRBV5-1 and TRBJ2-7): KAGVTQTPRYLIKTRGQQVTLSCSPISGHRSVSWYQQTPGQGLQFLFEYFSETQRNKGNFPGRFSGRQFSNSRSEMNVSTLELGDSALYLCASSFQTGSEQYFGPGTRLTVT.

The chain couples TRBV29-1 to TRBJ2-3; D not resolved. This CDR3 has 13 residues. CDR1 is SQVTM and CDR2 is ANQGSEA in the germline V gene. V was shortened by 3 bases and J by 2 bases, with 9 bases between the two germline ends. DNA of the CDR3: TGCAGCGTTGACGTTCAGCACACAGATACGCAGTATTTT. It is translated as CSVDVQHTDTQYF.

This clonotype rates as medium-sized (0.01 to 0.1%). This chain joins TRBV20-1 and TRBJ1-6; TRBD1 matches at 7 bases. The length of the CDR3 is 16 residues. Per germline, CDR1 DFQATT and CDR2 SNEGSKA (reference sequence). The J segment lost 7 bases and the V segment lost 1 base, leaving 10 bases of the junction unmatched. Here the CDR3 DNA reads TGCAGTGCTAGAGCTGGACAGGAGGGTAGAAATTCACCCCTCCACTTT. It is translated as CSARAGQEGRNSPLHF.

There are a few counts of this clonotype. J is TRBJ2-7 and V is TRBV5-1, with D perhaps given as TRBD1 or TRBD2 (5 bases each). The V end was cut by 5 bases, the J end by 5 bases, with 14 bases between. Germline V lookup: CDR1 SGHRS, CDR2 YFSETQ. The CDR3 is 13 residues long. The CDR3 DNA follows: TGCGCCAGCAGTCCCGGGGCTCTCCACGAGCAGTACTTC. Its protein product is CASSPGALHEQYF.

This clonotype was picked up many times. The rearrangement joins TRBV19 to TRBJ1-1; weak D call: TRBD1 (5 bases). The CDR3 extends over 15 amino acids. Germline loops: CDR1 LNHDA, CDR2 SQIVND (reference sequence). V was pared by 0 bases and J by 4 bases, with 12 bases between. CDR3: CASSIDTGPRTEAFF. CDR3 sequence (DNA): TGTGCCAGTAGTATAGATACAGGACCTCGCACTGAAGCTTTCTTT.

The J gene is TRBJ2-3, the V gene TRBV6-6; tentative D call: TRBD2 (5 bases). Germline values: CDR1 MNHNY, CDR2 SVGAGI (reference sequence). The CDR3 sequence is 14 residues long. Trimming left V 7 bases short and J 1 base short, with 12 bases between. CDR3 protein: CASTLALGTDTQYF. CDR3 bases: TGTGCCAGCACCCTAGCCCTGGGCACAGATACGCAGTATTTT.

The chain has TRBV21-1 and TRBJ2-1; TRBD2, as called in the table, went unchecked against the DNA. TRBV21-1 has pseudogene status. The CDR3 loop spans 16 amino acids. The CDR3 nucleotides are TGTGCCAGCAGCAAAGCTCCCTCCATGAACTACAATGAGCAGTTCTTC. Translation: CASSKAPSMNYNEQFF.

By share, this clonotype counts as medium-sized (0.01 to 0.1%). The CDR3 DNA reads TGTGCCAGCTCACCACCAGTGTGGACAGGGAACTATGGCTACACCTTC. Its translation is CASSPPVWTGNYGYTF. The chain carries TRBV18 and TRBJ1-2; 8 nucleotides line up with TRBD1. The CDR3 has 16 amino acids. Germline CDR1 KGHSH, CDR2 LQKENI. V shed 0 bases and J 2 bases; nucleotides not matched to a gene: 5.

At least ten counts were recorded for this clonotype. The V gene is TRBV6-6, the J gene TRBJ2-1; the match to TRBD1 covers 7 bases. J lost 7 bases, V lost 2 bases, and 5 bases had no gene match. CDR1 is MNHNY and CDR2 is SVGAGI in the germline V gene (reference sequence). CDR3 length equals 14 residues. CDR3 in amino acids: CASSYDRATNEQFF. CDR3 coding DNA: TGTGCCAGCAGTTACGACAGGGCTACGAATGAGCAGTTCTTC.

This clonotype was seen at least ten times. The V call is TRBV7-2, the J call TRBJ2-7, with 9 bases lining up with TRBD1. The CDR3 loop spans 14 amino acids. The ends lost 5 bases at V and 5 bases at J; junction bases unmatched: 7. The germline V gene has CDR1 SGHTA and CDR2 FQGNSA. The CDR3 sequence is CASSPGQGANEQYF. The CDR3 DNA reads TGTGCCAGCAGCCCGGGACAGGGTGCCAACGAGCAGTACTTC.

Ten or more counts support this clonotype. The V gene is TRBV12-5, the J gene TRBJ2-1; the D is unclear. There are 13 residues in the CDR3. Germline V gene sequence: CDR1 LGHNT, CDR2 FRNRAP. Trimming left V 0 bases short and J 7 bases short, with 7 bases between. The CDR3 DNA reads as TGTGCTAGTGGTTTGGTCTATGGGAATGAGCAGTTCTTC. This translates into CASGLVYGNEQFF.

This clonotype is medium-sized in the sample. The genes are TRBV11-2 and TRBJ2-1; D remains ambiguous. V shed 1 base and J shed 7 bases, with 17 bases lying between them. The CDR3 spans 16 residues. The germline CDR1 and CDR2 sequences are SGHAT and FQNNGV. The CDR3 DNA sequence: TGTGCCAGCAGCTTAGGTCGGCTCTCCCTAACGAATGAGCAGTTCTTC. This sequence encodes CASSLGRLSLTNEQFF. Drawing the rest from reference TRBV11-2 and TRBJ2-1, the complete variable domain is EAGVAQSPRYKIIEKRQSVAFWCNPISGHATLYWYQQILGQGPKLLIQFQNNGVVDDSQLPKDRFSAERLKGVDSTLKIQPAKLEDSAVYLCASSLGRLSLTNEQFFGPGTRLTVL.

The chain has TRBV28 and TRBJ2-1; 13 bases are shared with TRBD2. Germline CDR1 is MDHEN and CDR2 is SYDVKM. V trimming: 4 bases; J trimming: 6 bases; junction bases outside the gene matches: 3. CDR3 length: 15 residues. CDR3 sequence (DNA): TGTGCCAGCAGTTCCCGGACTAGCGGGAGCAATGAGCAGTTCTTC. Amino acids: CASSSRTSGSNEQFF.

This clonotype was seen more than once but under ten times. V is TRBV5-4 and J is TRBJ2-7; 7 bases line up with TRBD2. This CDR3 has 15 amino acids. V lost 1 base, J lost 3 bases, and 7 bases stayed unmatched. Germline V CDR1 and CDR2: SGHNT, YYREEE (reference sequence). CDR3 coding DNA: TGTGCCAGCAGCTTGCCAGGGCCTAGCGGCTACGAGCAGTACTTC. Protein product: CASSLPGPSGYEQYF.

The V gene is TRBV5-6, the J gene TRBJ2-3; TRBD1 matches 8 bases. Germline lookup yields CDR1 SGHDT and CDR2 YYEEEE. This CDR3 region has 16 residues. The trim removed 4 bases at V and 3 bases at J, leaving 10 bases unmatched. The CDR3 DNA follows: TGTGCCAGCAGCATTCTGACAGGGGATGGAACAGATACGCAGTATTTT. Its protein product is CASSILTGDGTDTQYF.

The sample holds a few counts of this clonotype. This chain joins TRBV20-1 and TRBJ1-2; D not certain. The CDR3 sequence is 12 residues long. The V and J ends lost 0 bases and 6 bases respectively, with 8 bases between them. Germline V gives CDR1 DFQATT, CDR2 SNEGSKA (reference sequence). Here the CDR3 reads CSARDTADGYTF. The CDR3 bases are TGCAGTGCTAGAGATACAGCCGATGGCTACACCTTC.

Only a few counts were recorded for this clonotype. V and J are TRBV11-2 and TRBJ2-5; 11 nucleotides align to TRBD1. The V and J ends lost 3 bases and 4 bases, in that order; junction bases with no gene match: 4. The CDR3 extends over 15 amino acids. Germline CDR1 reads SGHAT; CDR2 reads FQNNGV. The CDR3 is CASSLDRGRVETQYF. The CDR3 DNA is TGTGCCAGCAGCTTGGACAGGGGGCGGGTAGAGACCCAGTACTTC.

This clonotype was recorded many times. The chain uses TRBV6-6 and TRBJ2-3, with 8 bases matching TRBD2. The J segment lost 6 bases and the V segment lost 2 bases, leaving 10 bases of the junction unmatched. The CDR3 consists of 16 residues. Germline V lookup: CDR1 MNHNY, CDR2 SVGAGI (reference sequence). The CDR3 region has the DNA TGTGCCAGCAGTTACCCAGGCGGGGGGAGCCTCGATACGCAGTATTTT. This encodes CASSYPGGGSLDTQYF.

In its sample, this clonotype was seen a few times. J is TRBJ1-5 and V is TRBV20-1; TRBD1 matches at 12 bases. CDR3 length: 16 amino acids. V trimming: 5 bases; J trimming: 5 bases; junction bases outside the gene matches: 10. Germline V gives CDR1 DFQATT, CDR2 SNEGSKA (reference sequence). CDR3 sequence: CSAGSRDRGPDQPQHF. CDR3 nucleotides: TGCAGTGCTGGAAGCCGGGACAGGGGGCCGGATCAGCCCCAGCATTTT.

This clonotype was recorded many times. This chain uses TRBV5-1 with TRBJ2-5; D gene uncertain. Looked up from germline, CDR1 is SGHRS and CDR2 is YFSETQ. V lost 1 base, J lost 1 base, and 5 bases lay in between. The CDR3 runs 13 residues. In DNA form, the CDR3 reads TGCGCCAGCAGCTTGTATGCCCAAGAGACCCAGTACTTC. Translation gives CASSLYAQETQYF. The full variable domain, its missing parts supplied by reference TRBV5-1 and TRBJ2-5, is KAGVTQTPRYLIKTRGQQVTLSCSPISGHRSVSWYQQTPGQGLQFLFEYFSETQRNKGNFPGRFSGRQFSNSRSEMNVSTLELGDSALYLCASSLYAQETQYFGPGTRLLVL.

In its sample, this clonotype is medium-sized. The chain uses TRBV28 and TRBJ1-1; D gene ambiguous. The length of the CDR3 is 12 residues. The ends were cut back, 2 bases at V and 1 base at J, with 2 bases in the middle. Germline V gene data show CDR1 as MDHEN and CDR2 as SYDVKM. CDR3 residues: CASSLQNTEAFF. Written as DNA, the CDR3 is TGTGCCAGCAGTTTACAGAACACTGAAGCTTTCTTT.